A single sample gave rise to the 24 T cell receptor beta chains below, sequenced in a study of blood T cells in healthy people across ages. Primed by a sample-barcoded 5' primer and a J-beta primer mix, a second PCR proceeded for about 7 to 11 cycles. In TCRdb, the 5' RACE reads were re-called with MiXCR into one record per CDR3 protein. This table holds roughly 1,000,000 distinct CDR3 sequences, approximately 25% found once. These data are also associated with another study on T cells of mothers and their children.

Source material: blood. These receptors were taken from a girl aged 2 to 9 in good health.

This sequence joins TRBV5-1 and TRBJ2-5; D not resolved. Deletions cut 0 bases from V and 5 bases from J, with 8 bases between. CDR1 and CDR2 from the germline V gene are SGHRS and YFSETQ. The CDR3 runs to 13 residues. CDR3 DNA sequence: TGCGCCAGCAGCTTGGATGATATGGAGACCCAGTACTTC. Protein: CASSLDDMETQYF.

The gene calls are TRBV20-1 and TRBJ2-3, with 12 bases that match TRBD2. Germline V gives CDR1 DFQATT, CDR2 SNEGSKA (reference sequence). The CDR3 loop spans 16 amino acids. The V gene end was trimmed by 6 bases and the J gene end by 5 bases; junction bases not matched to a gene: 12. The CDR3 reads CSAPPTSGRRGDTQYF. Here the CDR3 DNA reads TGCAGTGCCCCCCCGACTAGCGGGAGAAGGGGAGATACGCAGTATTTT.

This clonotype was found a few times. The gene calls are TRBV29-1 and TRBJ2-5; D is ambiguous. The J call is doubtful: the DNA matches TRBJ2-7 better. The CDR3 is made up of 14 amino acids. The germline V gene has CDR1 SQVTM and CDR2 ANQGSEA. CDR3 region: CSVDGPAHSYEQYF. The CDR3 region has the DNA TGCAGCGTTGACGGGCCCGCGCACAGCTACGAGCAGTACTTC.

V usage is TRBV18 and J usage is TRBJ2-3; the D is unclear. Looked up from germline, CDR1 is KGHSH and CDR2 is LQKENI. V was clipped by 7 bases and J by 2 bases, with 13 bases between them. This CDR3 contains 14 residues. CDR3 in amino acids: CASLPTPSTDTQYF. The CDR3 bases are TGTGCCAGCTTACCGACACCATCCACAGATACGCAGTATTTT.

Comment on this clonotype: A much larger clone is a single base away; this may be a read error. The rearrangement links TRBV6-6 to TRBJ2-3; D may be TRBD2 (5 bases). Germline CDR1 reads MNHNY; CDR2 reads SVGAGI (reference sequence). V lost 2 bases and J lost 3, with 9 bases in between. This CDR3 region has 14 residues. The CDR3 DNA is TGTGCCAGCAGTTACGCCCCGGGGACAGATACGCAGTATTTT. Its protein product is CASSYAPGTDTQYF.

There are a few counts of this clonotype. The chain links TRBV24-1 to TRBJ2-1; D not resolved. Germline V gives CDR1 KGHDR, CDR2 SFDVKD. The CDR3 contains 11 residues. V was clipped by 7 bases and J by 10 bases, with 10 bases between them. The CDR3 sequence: CATSENLEQFF. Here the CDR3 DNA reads TGTGCCACCAGCGAAAACTTGGAGCAGTTCTTC.

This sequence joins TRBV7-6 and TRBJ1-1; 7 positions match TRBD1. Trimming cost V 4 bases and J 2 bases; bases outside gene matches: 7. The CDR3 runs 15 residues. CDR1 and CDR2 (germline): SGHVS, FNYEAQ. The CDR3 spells CASSSEGDSNTEAFF. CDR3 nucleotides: TGTGCCAGCAGCTCCGAGGGGGACAGCAACACTGAAGCTTTCTTT.

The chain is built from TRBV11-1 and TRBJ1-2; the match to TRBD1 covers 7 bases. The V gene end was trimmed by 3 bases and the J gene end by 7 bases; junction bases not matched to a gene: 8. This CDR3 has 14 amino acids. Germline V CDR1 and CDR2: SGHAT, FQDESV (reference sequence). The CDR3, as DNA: TGTGCCAGCAGCTTTGCAGGGGGGAGTGCTGGCTACACCTTC. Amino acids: CASSFAGGSAGYTF.

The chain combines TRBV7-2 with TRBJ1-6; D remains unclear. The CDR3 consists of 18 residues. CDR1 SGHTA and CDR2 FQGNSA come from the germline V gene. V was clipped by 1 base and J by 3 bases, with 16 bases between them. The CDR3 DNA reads TGTGCCAGCAGCTTAGAAGTATCGGTTCGTCTCTATAATTCACCCCTCCACTTT. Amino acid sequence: CASSLEVSVRLYNSPLHF.

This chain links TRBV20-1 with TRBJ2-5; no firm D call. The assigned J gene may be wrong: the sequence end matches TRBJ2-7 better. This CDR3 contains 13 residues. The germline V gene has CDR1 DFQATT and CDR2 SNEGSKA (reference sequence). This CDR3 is CSARERGAYEQYF. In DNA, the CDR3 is TGCAGTGCTAGAGAACGTGGAGCATACGAGCAGTACTTC.

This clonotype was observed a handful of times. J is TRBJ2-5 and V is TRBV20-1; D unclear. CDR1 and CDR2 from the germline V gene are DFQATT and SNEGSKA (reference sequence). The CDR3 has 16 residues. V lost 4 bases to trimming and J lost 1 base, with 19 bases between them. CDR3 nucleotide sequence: TGCAGTGCTACCCTCTACACCCGTGCTCTCCAAGAGACCCAGTACTTC. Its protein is CSATLYTRALQETQYF.

CDR3 loop: CSAEGNRYEQYF. The CDR3 nucleotides read TGCAGCGCAGAGGGAAATAGATACGAGCAGTACTTC. This chain joins TRBV29-1 and TRBJ2-5; the D gene is possibly TRBD2 (5 bases). Gene TRBJ2-7 matches the end of the DNA better, so the J call may be wrong. This CDR3 is 12 amino acids long. Germline-derived CDR1 and CDR2 are SQVTM and ANQGSEA.

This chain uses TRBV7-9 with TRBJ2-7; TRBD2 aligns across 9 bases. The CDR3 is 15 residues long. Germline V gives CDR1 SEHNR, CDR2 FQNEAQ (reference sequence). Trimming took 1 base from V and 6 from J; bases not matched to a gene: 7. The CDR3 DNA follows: TGTGCCAGCAGCTTAGTAGCGGGAGCCACTGGCGAGCAGTACTTC. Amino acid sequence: CASSLVAGATGEQYF.

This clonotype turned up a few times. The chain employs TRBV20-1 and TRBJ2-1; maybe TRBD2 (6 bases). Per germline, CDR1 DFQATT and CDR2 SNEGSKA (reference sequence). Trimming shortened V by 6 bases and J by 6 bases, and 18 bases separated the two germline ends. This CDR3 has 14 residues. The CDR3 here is CSAPWGDPANEQFF. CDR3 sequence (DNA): TGCAGTGCCCCCTGGGGGGACCCGGCCAATGAGCAGTTCTTC.

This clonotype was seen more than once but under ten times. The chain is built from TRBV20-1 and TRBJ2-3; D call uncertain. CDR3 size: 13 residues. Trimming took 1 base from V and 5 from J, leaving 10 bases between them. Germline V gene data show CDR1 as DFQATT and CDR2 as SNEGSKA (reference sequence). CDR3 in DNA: TGCAGTGCTAGAGCGTCCAATAGAGATACGCAGTATTTT. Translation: CSARASNRDTQYF.

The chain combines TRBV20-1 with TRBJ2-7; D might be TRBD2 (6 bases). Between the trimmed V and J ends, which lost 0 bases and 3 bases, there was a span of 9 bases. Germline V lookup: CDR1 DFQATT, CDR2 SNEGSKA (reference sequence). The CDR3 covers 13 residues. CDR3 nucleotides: TGCAGTGCTAGAGAACTAGCCCTCTACGAGCAGTACTTC. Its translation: CSARELALYEQYF.

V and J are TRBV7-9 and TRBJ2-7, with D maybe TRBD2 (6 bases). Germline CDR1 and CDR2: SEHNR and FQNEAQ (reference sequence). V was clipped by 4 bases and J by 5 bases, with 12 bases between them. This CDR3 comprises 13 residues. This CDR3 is CASSSGVKNEQYF. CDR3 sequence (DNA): TGTGCCAGCAGCTCGGGGGTAAAGAACGAGCAGTACTTC.

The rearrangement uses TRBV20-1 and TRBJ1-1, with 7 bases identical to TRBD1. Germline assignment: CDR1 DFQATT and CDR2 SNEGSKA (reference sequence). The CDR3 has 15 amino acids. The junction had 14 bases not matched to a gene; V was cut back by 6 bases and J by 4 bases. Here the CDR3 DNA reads TGCAGTGCCTTTAACTTCCGGACAGGCGGCACTGAAGCTTTCTTT. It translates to CSAFNFRTGGTEAFF.

CDR3 residues: CATSRDLLRQTKTTNEKLFF. For the CDR3, the DNA is TGTGCCACCAGCAGAGATCTTCTAAGGCAGACTAAGACAACTAATGAAAAACTGTTTTTT. J is TRBJ1-4 and V is TRBV15, with D unclear. Trimming shortened V by 0 bases and J by 0 bases, and 20 bases separated the two germline ends. The CDR3 consists of 20 residues. Germline V gene sequence: CDR1 LNHNV, CDR2 YYDKDF (reference sequence).

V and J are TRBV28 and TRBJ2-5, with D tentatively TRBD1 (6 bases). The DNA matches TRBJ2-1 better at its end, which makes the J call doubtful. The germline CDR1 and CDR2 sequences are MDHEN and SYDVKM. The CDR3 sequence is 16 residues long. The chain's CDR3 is CASSGILQGFYNEQFF. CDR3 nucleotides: TGTGCCAGCAGTGGAATTCTCCAGGGGTTTTACAATGAGCAGTTCTTC.

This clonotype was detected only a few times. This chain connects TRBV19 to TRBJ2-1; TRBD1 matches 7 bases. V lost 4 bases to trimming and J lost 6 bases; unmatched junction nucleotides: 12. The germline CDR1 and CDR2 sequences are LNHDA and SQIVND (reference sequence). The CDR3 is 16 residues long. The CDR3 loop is CASSTTGVGICNEQFF. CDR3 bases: TGTGCCAGTAGTACTACAGGGGTAGGGATTTGCAATGAGCAGTTCTTC.

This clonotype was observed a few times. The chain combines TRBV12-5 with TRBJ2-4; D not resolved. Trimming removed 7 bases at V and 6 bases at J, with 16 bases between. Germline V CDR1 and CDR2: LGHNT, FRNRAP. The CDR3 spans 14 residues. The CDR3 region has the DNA TGTGCTAGTGAACCCGACTCTCTGGGAAACATTCAGTACTTC. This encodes CASEPDSLGNIQYF.

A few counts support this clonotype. The CDR3 is CASISGPSSTDTQYF. The CDR3 bases are TGTGCCAGCATTAGCGGACCCTCTAGCACAGATACGCAGTATTTT. J is TRBJ2-3 and V is TRBV2, with TRBD2 as a possible D gene (6 bases). Trimming took off 7 bases at V and 0 bases at J, with 14 bases between the two ends. CDR3 length: 15 residues. Germline V gene lookup returns CDR1 SNHLY and CDR2 FYNNEI.

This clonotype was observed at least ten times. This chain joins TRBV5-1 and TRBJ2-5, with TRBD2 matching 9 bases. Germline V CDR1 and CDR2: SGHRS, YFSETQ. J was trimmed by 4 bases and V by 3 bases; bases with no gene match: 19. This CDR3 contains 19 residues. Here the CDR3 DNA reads TGCGCCAGCAGCTGGAGTACAAGCGATAGCGGGGGAGATGCAGAGACCCAGTACTTC. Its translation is CASSWSTSDSGGDAETQYF.